This entry lists 20 T cell receptor beta chains sequenced from one sample in a study of T cell responses to AZD1222 COVID-19 vaccine. Assay: immunoSEQ multiplex PCR; the TCRdb copy retains only in-frame clones and omits some. This sample carries about 120,000 clones, about 93% of them seen once, and the ten largest clones take approximately 5%. The specimen was peripheral blood, collected 28 days after the second AZD1222 dose. The receptors here all came from an adult who received the AZD1222 COVID-19 vaccine.

This chain joins TRBV6-2 or TRBV6-3 and TRBJ1-1; the D gene is possibly TRBD1 (6 bases). This CDR3 spans 13 amino acids. Germline lookup yields CDR1 MNHEY and CDR2 SVGEGT. V dropped 5 bases and J dropped 5 bases, with 12 bases sitting between them. The CDR3 sequence is CASSPGGLTEAFF. As DNA, the CDR3 is TGTGCCAGCAGTCCGGGGGGGCTGACTGAAGCTTTCTTT.

The chain employs TRBV29-1 and TRBJ2-5; perhaps TRBD1 as D (5 bases). V was clipped by 1 base and J by 5 bases, with 11 bases between them. From germline, CDR1 is SQVTM and CDR2 ANQGSEA. This CDR3 has 13 residues. The CDR3: CSVEVRVGETQYF. The CDR3 nucleotides are TGCAGCGTTGAAGTCAGGGTGGGCGAGACCCAGTACTTC. The variable domain in full, with the rest retrieved from reference TRBV29-1 and TRBJ2-5, is SAVISQKPSRDICQRGTSLTIQCQVDSQVTMMFWYRQQPGQSLTLIATANQGSEATYESGFVIDKFPISRPNLTFSTLTVSNMSPEDSSIYLCSVEVRVGETQYFGPGTRLLVL.

In its sample, this clone was seen a few times. This chain uses TRBV7-2 with TRBJ1-4; D is unclear. Trimming shortened V by 5 bases and J by 0 bases, and 10 bases separated the two germline ends. Germline V gene sequence: CDR1 SGHTA, CDR2 FQGNSA. This CDR3 region has 15 residues. CDR3 residues: CASSITHATNEKLFF. As DNA, the CDR3 is TGTGCCAGCAGCATTACCCATGCAACTAATGAAAAACTGTTTTTT.

The J gene is TRBJ2-2, the V gene TRBV7-9, with TRBD1 matching 8 bases. V was clipped by 3 bases and J by 5 bases; unmatched bases: 14. Germline CDR1 SEHNR, CDR2 FQNEAQ (reference sequence). The CDR3 runs to 18 residues. CDR3 protein: CASSFPIRDRQRTGELFF. In DNA form, the CDR3 reads TGTGCCAGCAGCTTCCCTATCCGGGACAGGCAAAGGACCGGGGAGCTGTTTTTT.

The CDR3 is CASTKGGQNIQYF. The CDR3 nucleotides read TGTGCCAGCACCAAGGGGGGGCAGAACATTCAGTACTTC. The gene calls are TRBV27 and TRBJ2-4, with D possibly being TRBD2 (7 bases). The CDR3 is 13 amino acids. The V end was cut by 7 bases, the J end by 7 bases, with 14 bases between. Germline V CDR1 and CDR2: MNHEY, SMNVEV (reference sequence).

The V and J genes are TRBV25-1 and TRBJ2-2; no firm D call. The V end was cut by 6 bases, the J end by 3 bases, with 8 bases between. This CDR3 is 13 amino acids long. The germline CDR1 and CDR2 sequences are MGHDK and SYGVNS. The DNA of the CDR3 is TGTGCCAGCAGACGTAGGGACACCGGGGAGCTGTTTTTT. It specifies CASRRRDTGELFF.

CDR3 loop: CASSQDQGLWGNIQYF. The CDR3 DNA reads TGCGCCAGCAGCCAAGATCAGGGCCTCTGGGGAAACATTCAGTACTTC. The chain employs TRBV4-3 and TRBJ2-4; D possibly corresponds to TRBD1 (5 bases). Germline loops: CDR1 LGHNA, CDR2 YSLEER. V was cut by 0 bases and J by 6 bases, with 15 bases left in between. The CDR3 covers 16 residues.

The chain links TRBV4-1 to TRBJ1-3; D unclear. V was cut by 0 bases and J by 4 bases, with 10 bases left in between. The germline V gene encodes CDR1 MGHRA and CDR2 YSYEKL. The CDR3 has 15 amino acids. CDR3 sequence reads: CASSQDKGVGNTIYF. The CDR3 nucleotides are TGCGCCAGCAGCCAAGATAAGGGAGTAGGAAACACCATATATTTT.

This clone has only one observation. This chain joins TRBV4-1 and TRBJ1-6; D not resolved. The ends were cut back, 3 bases at V and 6 bases at J, with 15 bases in the middle. The V gene's germline CDR1 is MGHRA and CDR2 YSYEKL. This CDR3 contains 16 residues. The CDR3 spells CASSQWSTDANSPLHF. CDR3 coding DNA: TGCGCCAGCAGCCAGTGGAGTACGGACGCTAATTCACCCCTCCACTTT.

The V gene is TRBV27, the J gene TRBJ2-1; a weak D match, TRBD1 (6 bases). This CDR3 is built from 15 residues. V gave up 6 bases and J gave up 0 bases, with 12 bases separating them. The germline V gene has CDR1 MNHEY and CDR2 SMNVEV (reference sequence). CDR3 coding DNA: TGTGCCAGCAGAATAGGACAGAGCTCCTACAATGAGCAGTTCTTC. Residues: CASRIGQSSYNEQFF.

This chain uses TRBV19 with TRBJ2-3; 7 bases align to TRBD2. Germline trimming cut 7 bases from V and 1 base from J; bases unmatched to any gene: 5. This CDR3 comprises 14 residues. Per the germline V gene, CDR1 is LNHDA and CDR2 is SQIVND (reference sequence). The CDR3 DNA reads TGTGCCAGTATGGGCGGGAGTCGCACAGATACGCAGTATTTT. It translates to CASMGGSRTDTQYF. Full variable domain (outside the CDR3, taken from reference TRBV19 and TRBJ2-3): DGGITQSPKYLFRKEGQNVTLSCEQNLNHDAMYWYRQDPGQGLRLIYYSQIVNDFQKGDIAEGYSVSREKKESFPLTVTSAQKNPTAFYLCASMGGSRTDTQYFGPGTRLTVL.

The rearrangement uses TRBV5-1 and TRBJ1-6; the D is unclear. Trimming pared 4 bases from V and 5 bases from J, leaving 13 bases between. This CDR3 has 15 residues. Germline V gene sequence: CDR1 SGHRS, CDR2 YFSETQ. CDR3 nucleotide sequence: TGCGCCAGCAGCAGTACCGGGCCAGATAATTCACCCCTCCACTTT. Residues: CASSSTGPDNSPLHF.

Regarding this clone: A junction end diverges from the germline sequence, so it may reflect a read error. This chain links TRBV5-1 with TRBJ2-7, with TRBD2 matching 14 bases. The V gene's germline CDR1 is SGHRS and CDR2 YFSETQ. There are 16 residues in the CDR3. The CDR3 DNA is TGCGCCGGCAGCTCTCCGGGACTAGCGGGAGCTTCCGAGCAGTACTTC. Protein product: CAGSSPGLAGASEQYF.

The chain combines TRBV29-1 with TRBJ1-1, with D maybe TRBD1 (5 bases). The CDR3 runs 15 residues. Trimming pared 3 bases from V and 4 bases from J, leaving 18 bases between. The germline V gene has CDR1 SQVTM and CDR2 ANQGSEA. The CDR3 nucleotides are TGCAGCGTTGACCGTAGGGGTCAGCAGAGCACTGAAGCTTTCTTT. This translates into CSVDRRGQQSTEAFF.

This rearrangement joins TRBV7-2 to TRBJ2-2; 8 nucleotides agree with TRBD2. V was pared by 1 base and J by 4 bases, with 2 bases of the junction left unmatched. This CDR3 is 15 amino acids long. CDR1 SGHTA and CDR2 FQGNSA come from the germline V gene. Here the CDR3 DNA reads TGTGCCAGCAGCTTAGTCGCGGGGGGCACCGGGGAGCTGTTTTTT. Amino acids: CASSLVAGGTGELFF.

This sequence joins TRBV7-9 and TRBJ2-1, with 11 bases that match TRBD1. J gave up 7 bases and V 5 bases, and 7 bases lay outside the gene matches. CDR1 SEHNR and CDR2 FQNEAQ come from the germline V gene (reference sequence). The CDR3 runs 15 residues. The CDR3 sequence is CASSPGTGGGNEQFF. CDR3 nucleotides: TGTGCCAGCAGCCCCGGGACAGGGGGGGGGAATGAGCAGTTCTTC.

The rearrangement joins TRBV28 to TRBJ1-5; 7 nucleotides match TRBD1. Trimming at V came to 10 bases and at J to 9 bases, leaving 18 bases not matched to a gene. Germline CDR1 reads MDHEN; CDR2 reads SYDVKM. The CDR3 is 15 amino acids. In nucleotides, the CDR3 is TGTGCCATCCGGAACAACAGGGGCTTCTTAGGGCCCCAGCATTTT. This translates into CAIRNNRGFLGPQHF.

V gene TRBV30 combines with J gene TRBJ1-1; D is ambiguous. Trimming removed 3 bases at V and 1 base at J, with 6 bases between. Germline lookup yields CDR1 GTSNPN and CDR2 SVGIG (reference sequence). The CDR3 spans 12 residues. CDR3 sequence reads: CAWSLRNTEAFF. In DNA form, the CDR3 reads TGTGCCTGGAGCCTTAGGAACACTGAAGCTTTCTTT.

This clone was detected once. The V and J genes are TRBV19 and TRBJ1-5, with TRBD1 matching over 7 bases. Losses at the gene ends were 5 bases for V and 6 bases for J; bases not matched to a gene: 4. The CDR3 loop spans 13 amino acids. Looked up from germline, CDR1 is LNHDA and CDR2 is SQIVND (reference sequence). The CDR3 DNA follows: TGTGCCAGTAGTGTAACAGGGGTTCAGCCCCAGCATTTT. Translating it yields CASSVTGVQPQHF.

The chain employs TRBV5-5 and TRBJ2-3, with D tentatively TRBD2 (8 bases). The V end was cut by 4 bases, the J end by 4 bases, with 19 bases between. Per the germline V gene, CDR1 is SGHKS and CDR2 is YYEKEE (reference sequence). There are 16 residues in the CDR3. CDR3 sequence: CASSPEGAGGADTQYF. DNA for the CDR3: TGTGCCAGCAGCCCGGAGGGGGCGGGGGGCGCAGATACGCAGTATTTT.